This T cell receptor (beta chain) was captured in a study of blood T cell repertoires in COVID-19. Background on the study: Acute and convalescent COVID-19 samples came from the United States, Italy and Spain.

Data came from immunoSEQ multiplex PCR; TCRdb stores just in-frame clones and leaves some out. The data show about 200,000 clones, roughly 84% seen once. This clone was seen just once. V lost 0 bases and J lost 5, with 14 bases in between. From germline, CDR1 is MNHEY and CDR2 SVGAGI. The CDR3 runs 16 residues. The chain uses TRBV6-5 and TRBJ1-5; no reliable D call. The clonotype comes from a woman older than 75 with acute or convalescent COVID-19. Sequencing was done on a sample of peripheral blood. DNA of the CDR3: TGTGCCAGCAGTTACTCGGGAGGGAGGGTAGATCAGCCCCAGCATTTT. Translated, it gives CASSYSGGRVDQPQHF.